The T cell receptor (beta chain) described here comes from a study of blood T cell repertoires in COVID-19. Here immunoSEQ multiplex PCR was the method, and the copy in TCRdb shows in-frame clones only, minus some. The sample has under 300,000 clones; roughly 88% are singletons. Per germline, CDR1 SNHLY and CDR2 FYNNEI. V lost 6 bases, J lost 9 bases, and 8 bases stayed unmatched. The CDR3 loop spans 14 amino acids. Material for sequencing was peripheral blood. The receptor's source is a man at least 80 years old with acute or convalescent COVID-19. The chain employs TRBV2 and TRBJ2-1, with 10 bases aligning to TRBD2. The CDR3 nucleotides are TGTGCCAGCAGGCCAGCGGGAGGGCCGCTTGAGCAGTTCTTC. Protein: CASRPAGGPLEQFF.